This T cell receptor (beta chain) is drawn from a study of cytomegalovirus exposure and HLA in healthy donors. 60 Vbeta and 13 Jbeta primers were used in PCR. Using immunoSEQ multiplex PCR, the repertoire was profiled, and TCRdb retains in-frame clones only, with some absent. Of about 200,000 clones listed, around 88% are singletons. General observations from the study: In vitro work confirmed that three CMV-associated chains recognize CMV antigens. The later analysis indicated that the majority of CMV-associated TCR beta chains appeared HLA-restricted. In a later analysis, TCR beta V- and J-gene trimming was associated with a missense DCLRE1C variant.

This clone was seen once. Its matching antigen is unknown. Sequenced: PBMCs. This clonotype was sampled from a woman aged 25 to 45 in good health and CMV-seronegative.

CDR3 bases: TGTGCCAGCAGTGAGATGGGGCGGGGCGAGCAGTTCTTC. It codes for CASSEMGRGEQFF. This chain links TRBV2 with TRBJ2-1; D may be TRBD2 (6 bases). The ends were cut back, 3 bases at V and 10 bases at J, with 13 bases in the middle. Per germline, CDR1 SNHLY and CDR2 FYNNEI. There are 13 residues in the CDR3.